Included here is one T cell receptor beta chain sequence, with context. Antigen unknown. The table came from immunoSEQ multiplex PCR; TCRdb's copy has only in-frame clones and leaves some out. This sample has under 50,000 clones, with approximately 78% found just once. The sample comes from a study of PD-L1 blockade in urothelial cancer. Study-level information: The median T cell count in blood samples was more than 110,000. Notes on the study in general: It was durable-benefit patients whose tumor-associated blood clones expanded more at 3 weeks.

The CDR3 has 13 amino acids. Germline lookup yields CDR1 SGHDN and CDR2 FVKESK. Trimming pared 4 bases from V and 2 bases from J, leaving 8 bases between. Stated time point: pretreatment peripheral blood. Enrolled patients showed locally advanced or metastatic urothelial carcinoma. The chain carries TRBV14 and TRBJ1-1; maybe TRBD1 (5 bases). This sequence originates from a man in his fifties with urothelial cancer. The source was PBMCs, collected around atezolizumab (anti-PD-L1) treatment. The CDR3 bases are TGTGCCAGCAGCCGGACACAAAACACTGAAGCTTTCTTT. Residues: CASSRTQNTEAFF.